A selection of T cell receptor beta chains follows, all from one sample in a study of PD-1 blockade in classical Hodgkin lymphoma. The repertoire was sequenced with immunoSEQ multiplex PCR; TCRdb's copy has only in-frame clones and lacks some. The table includes 1,400 to 1,500 clones, 84% detected once. This material consisted of CD8+ T cells from blood, taken at baseline. Source of these receptors: a human donor with classical Hodgkin lymphoma. Each CDR3 is given with its conserved first and last residue. Fields, in order: clone size, D gene, J gene, V gene, CDR3 length, CDR3 DNA, CDR3 protein. D genes are given only for firm matches. Clone sizes are given selectively: once, few, many, or a class where the clone is expanded.

.	.	TRBJ1-5	TRBV30	17	TGTGCCTGGAGTGCCAACGGGGGTGGATTTAGCAATCAGCCCCAGCATTTT	CAWSANGGGFSNQPQHF
.	.	TRBJ2-7	TRBV9	15	TGTGCCAGCAGCGCCTCCGGCCGAAGCTCCTACGAGCAGTACTTC	CASSASGRSSYEQYF
.	TRBD2	TRBJ2-3	TRBV27	15	TGTGCCAGCAGTTTGCCTAGCGGGGGGCGGGATACGCAGTATTTT	CASSLPSGGRDTQYF
.	TRBD2	TRBJ2-1	TRBV30	13	TGTGCCTGGAGGCTTCGGGGGGGCAATGAGCAGTTCTTC	CAWRLRGGNEQFF
.	.	TRBJ1-1	TRBV4-2	15	TGTGCCAGCAGCCAAATGGACAGTTTCGAAACTGAAGCTTTCTTT	CASSQMDSFETEAFF
.	.	TRBJ1-4	TRBV30	11	TGTGCCTGGAGGTTCGGTGAAAAACTGTTTTTT	CAWRFGEKLFF
.	.	TRBJ1-2	TRBV5-4	15	TGTGCCAGCAGCTTGTTCTCAGGGAGAATGTTTGGCTACACCTTC	CASSLFSGRMFGYTF
.	.	TRBJ1-1	TRBV5-6	14	TGTGCCAGCAGCTTTGGGTCTTCGGGCACTGAAGCTTTCTTT	CASSFGSSGTEAFF
.	.	TRBJ2-2	TRBV11-1	16	TGTGCCAGCACCCCTTCGACAGGTCGAATCACCGGGGAGCTGTTTTTT	CASTPSTGRITGELFF
once	.	TRBJ2-2	TRBV9	15	TGTGCCAGCAGCGTAGGGGGGACGAACACCGGGGAGCTGTTTTTT	CASSVGGTNTGELFF
.	.	TRBJ2-6	TRBV19	15	TGTGCCAGTAGCGCGACCGTCGAGGGGGCCAACGTCCTGACTTTC	CASSATVEGANVLTF
.	.	TRBJ1-3	TRBV28	16	TGTGCCAGCAGTGGCCCGGACACCGGCTCTGGAAACACCATATATTTT	CASSGPDTGSGNTIYF
.	.	TRBJ1-1	TRBV11-1	13	TGTGCCAGCAGCTTAGTTGTGAACACTGAAGCTTTCTTT	CASSLVVNTEAFF
.	.	TRBJ2-3	TRBV5-5	15	TGTGCCAGCTTAGGGGCTTTAGATTTCACAGATACGCAGTATTTT	CASLGALDFTDTQYF
.	TRBD2	TRBJ2-2	TRBV10-3	16	TGTGCCATCAGTGAAATTGGGGGGGCGAACACCGGGGAGCTGTTTTTT	CAISEIGGANTGELFF
.	.	TRBJ2-5	TRBV6-6	13	TGTGCCAGCAGTTATTCAGGGGTGGAGACCCAGTACTTC	CASSYSGVETQYF
.	.	TRBJ2-3	TRBV7-6	13	TGTGCCAGCAGCTTAGTGCTCGCGGATACGCAGTATTTT	CASSLVLADTQYF
.	.	TRBJ1-1	TRBV19	12	TGTGCCAGTAGTATGCTGAACACTGAAGCTTTCTTT	CASSMLNTEAFF